This T cell receptor beta chain was documented in a study of vaccination and CD4 T cells after COVID-19. Whole-study context: Participants were given two doses of BNT162b2 or mRNA-1273 vaccine. Findings of the study overall: Convalescent patients saw a median around 86% of their reactive clones show up only after vaccination.

Sequencing of the DNA from cultured CD4+ T cells was carried out with the Oncomine TCR Beta short-read assay. TCRdb processed the PCR reads anew with MiXCR; each CDR3 protein has one entry. The table lists 20,000 to 25,000 distinct CDR3 sequences, 30% to 35% of them singletons, with under 15% in the top ten. Treatment reported: roughly nine-day PBMC culture with coronavirus spike peptide pools or control peptides (ViraFEST assay). For this clonotype: Its antigen is still unknown.

There are 14 residues in the CDR3. Germline V gene sequence: CDR1 SGHRS, CDR2 YFSETQ. The germline V and J ends were trimmed by 6 bases and 0 bases, with 13 bases remaining between them. The rearrangement joins TRBV5-1 to TRBJ2-7, with D maybe TRBD1 (6 bases). This receptor was taken from a human donor with COVID-19. Source material: cultured CD4+ T cells from blood. CDR3 protein: CASTPQGSSYEQYF. For the CDR3, the DNA is TGCGCCAGCACCCCACAGGGTAGCTCCTACGAGCAGTACTTC.